The rows below give T cell receptor beta chains drawn from one sample of a study of vaccination effects on CD4 cells after COVID-19. Antigens of these TCRs are unknown. The method was immunoSEQ multiplex PCR; TCRdb's version includes in-frame clones alone and lacks a portion of them. The sample carries about 18,000 clones, 76% recorded once. Sequenced material: CD4+ T cells from PBMCs cultured with SARS-CoV-2 spike peptides, taken after COVID-19 vaccination. The origin of the receptors is a human donor who had a prior SARS-CoV-2 infection. Both conserved end residues are trimmed from each CDR3. Rows may omit the clone size; those that give it use once, few, many or a size class.

CDR3: ASSLDGRGGTQY
V: TRBV5-4
size: NA

CDR3: ASSLVRASSYNEQF
V: TRBV5-1
size: NA

CDR3: ASSPLRFDRGTDNEQF
V: TRBV18
size: NA

CDR3: ASSERVSTGYT
V: TRBV19
size: NA

CDR3: ASSPQSTSGPHNEQF
V: TRBV3-1/TRBV3-2
size: once

CDR3: ASSLPLAGVDEQY
V: TRBV5-4
size: few

CDR3: ASNRQGTLPLH
V: TRBV2
size: NA

CDR3: ASAGSYNSPLH
V: TRBV19
size: NA

CDR3: ASSRIALAGVDNEQF
V: TRBV3-1/TRBV3-2
size: few

CDR3: ASSRSGTLSYEQY
V: TRBV2
size: few